This T cell receptor (beta chain) was recorded in a study of T-cell memory formation after mild COVID-19. Looking at the study overall: Largely donor-specific TCR clusters were found. Regarding the study as a whole: Whether second-wave clones peaking at day 37 were SARS-CoV-2 specific went unconfirmed.

TCRdb re-called the 5' RACE reads with MiXCR, one entry per CDR3 protein. In the table there are around 210,000 distinct CDR3 sequences, 9% to 10% of which are singletons. This clonotype was counted a single time. Its antigen is still unknown. The CDR3 runs to 15 residues. V was trimmed by 6 bases and J by 4 bases, leaving 18 bases between them. V is TRBV12-3 or TRBV12-4 and J is TRBJ1-2; D is possibly TRBD1 (5 bases). This receptor was identified in a young man who had mild COVID-19 (a few samples of this study predate the infection). Cell type and time point are not known. Sequencing used PBMCs or a T cell subset sorted from them (not recorded which). Here the CDR3 DNA reads TGTGCCAGCAGCCCCGATCGGGGGACTTTCTATGGCTACACCTTC. It encodes CASSPDRGTFYGYTF.